Below, 32 T cell receptor beta chains from the same sample are listed, as sequenced in a study of Graves' ophthalmopathy and Graves' hyperthyroidism. Amplification of TCR beta CDR3 regions used RNA transcripts. HTBI-primed RT-PCR formed the first round, and a multiplex PCR formed the second. TCRdb independently ran MiXCR on the multiplex PCR reads; one entry per CDR3 protein. The sample lists hundreds of thousands of distinct CDR3 sequences, approximately 22% occurring once. The sequenced sample consisted of peripheral blood. These receptors were taken from a woman under 30 with stable Graves' hyperthyroidism. Some clones in this sample may be carry-over from other donors' samples.

This clonotype has more than one count but fewer than ten. This rearrangement joins TRBV2 to TRBJ2-5; 8 positions match TRBD1. Germline V CDR1 and CDR2: SNHLY, FYNNEI. V was clipped by 1 base and J by 5 bases; unmatched bases: 9. The CDR3 extends over 16 amino acids. Here the CDR3 reads CASSEGTRGLRETQYF. CDR3 DNA: TGTGCCAGCAGTGAAGGAACCAGGGGGCTAAGGGAGACCCAGTACTTC.

Many counts were recorded for this clonotype. The chain uses TRBV2 and TRBJ1-1; 9 positions agree with TRBD1. This CDR3 contains 16 residues. V shed 9 bases, J shed 1 base, and the junction held 12 bases outside the gene matches. In germline, CDR1 is SNHLY, CDR2 FYNNEI. The CDR3 loop reads CASPGQGPFRNTEAFF. The DNA of the CDR3 is TGTGCCAGTCCGGGACAGGGCCCTTTTCGGAACACTGAAGCTTTCTTT.

This clonotype has a count of ten or more. V is TRBV7-8 and J is TRBJ2-6; D is unclear. The CDR3 extends over 17 amino acids. Germline V gene sequence: CDR1 SGHVS, CDR2 FQNEAQ. Trimming pared 0 bases from V and 1 base from J, leaving 10 bases between. The CDR3 bases are TGTGCCAGCAGCTTAGCGGTCAGAGTTTCTGGGGCCAACGTCCTGACTTTC. Its protein product is CASSLAVRVSGANVLTF.

This clonotype was seen repeatedly, ten times or more. The rearrangement uses TRBV6-1 and TRBJ1-3, with 7 bases that match TRBD1. Germline loops: CDR1 MNHNS, CDR2 SASEGT. V lost 7 bases and J lost 0; bases outside the gene matches: 9. The CDR3 runs to 16 residues. The CDR3 spells CASIPGQRSSGNTIYF. DNA for the CDR3: TGTGCCAGCATCCCGGGACAGAGAAGCTCTGGAAACACCATATATTTT.

This clonotype was seen a handful of times. The chain combines TRBV12-3 or TRBV12-4 with TRBJ1-6; a weak D match, TRBD1 (5 bases). The CDR3 length is 17 residues. Trimming shortened V by 5 bases and J by 3 bases, and 17 bases separated the two germline ends. DNA for the CDR3: TGTGCCAGCAGTATCCGGGACCCCCTTTTCTATAATTCACCCCTCCACTTT. Its translation: CASSIRDPLFYNSPLHF.

This clonotype has at least ten counts. The rearrangement uses TRBV2 and TRBJ2-7; D call uncertain. The CDR3 contains 15 residues. The germline CDR1 and CDR2 sequences are SNHLY and FYNNEI. The V gene lost 3 bases and the J gene lost 4 bases, with 16 bases spanning the gap. In DNA, the CDR3 is TGTGCCAGCAGTGATGTAGACACCTTAGGGTACGAGCAGTACTTC. Its translation is CASSDVDTLGYEQYF.

The table lists this clonotype with many counts. The V and J genes are TRBV12-5 and TRBJ1-1, with a tentative D call TRBD1 (6 bases). The length of the CDR3 is 11 residues. The germline V gene encodes CDR1 LGHNT and CDR2 FRNRAP. CDR3 amino acids: CASTGGAEAFF. CDR3 in DNA: TGTGCCTCCACGGGGGGCGCCGAAGCTTTCTTT. Variable domain in full (rest from reference TRBV12-5 and TRBJ1-1): DARVTQTPRHKVTEMGQEVTMRCQPILGHNTVFWYRQTMMQGLELLAYFRNRAPLDDSGMPKDRFSAEMPDATLATLKIQPSEPRDSAVYFCASTGGAEAFFGQGTRLTVV.

This clonotype was detected a few times. Since a much larger clone is just one base distant, this may be a read error. This chain links TRBV6-1 with TRBJ2-7, with 8 bases aligning to TRBD2. Germline V gene data show CDR1 as MNHNS and CDR2 as SASEGT. The CDR3 totals 15 residues. The V and J ends lost 7 bases and 3 bases, in that order; junction bases with no gene match: 11. This CDR3 is CASTCRGGLNYEQYF. The CDR3, as DNA: TGTGCCAGCACCTGCCGGGGGGGTTTGAACTACGAGCAGTACTTC.

This chain joins TRBV30 and TRBJ2-7; 7 bases line up with TRBD2. With V trimmed by 7 bases and J by 3 bases, 9 bases remained unmatched. Germline V CDR1 and CDR2: GTSNPN, SVGIG (reference sequence). This CDR3 contains 13 residues. The CDR3 nucleotides are TGTGCCTTATTAGGCGGGGGTGGCTACGAGCAGTACTTC. It translates to CALLGGGGYEQYF.

Comment on this clonotype: A much larger clone sits a single nucleotide away, making a read error possible. The V call is TRBV18, the J call TRBJ2-5; D remains ambiguous. CDR1 is KGHSH and CDR2 is LQKENI in the germline V gene. V lost 0 bases and J 5 bases, leaving 19 bases between the germline ends. The CDR3 consists of 17 residues. CDR3 amino acids: CASSPPVAVGIMETQYF. In DNA form, the CDR3 reads TGTGCCAGCTCACCACCGGTGGCAGTGGGCATCATGGAGACCCAGTACTTC.

The chain links TRBV19 to TRBJ1-1, with no clear D. CDR1 LNHDA and CDR2 SQIVND come from the germline V gene (reference sequence). V was shortened by 3 bases and J by 1 base, with 12 bases between the two germline ends. The CDR3 contains 15 residues. CDR3 in DNA: TGTGCCAGTAGTATGAGGGCGCTGGGGAACACTGAAGCTTTCTTT. As protein: CASSMRALGNTEAFF. The full variable domain, with the rest looked up from reference TRBV19 and TRBJ1-1, is DGGITQSPKYLFRKEGQNVTLSCEQNLNHDAMYWYRQDPGQGLRLIYYSQIVNDFQKGDIAEGYSVSREKKESFPLTVTSAQKNPTAFYLCASSMRALGNTEAFFGQGTRLTVV.

This clonotype has a count of ten or more. The chain is built from TRBV28 and TRBJ1-5; 8 bases fit TRBD1. V shed 7 bases and J 8 bases; nucleotides not matched to a gene: 10. Looked up from germline, CDR1 is MDHEN and CDR2 is SYDVKM. This CDR3 is built from 14 residues. CDR3 protein: CASTAQGGSKPQHF. CDR3 coding DNA: TGTGCCAGCACTGCACAGGGGGGGAGCAAGCCCCAGCATTTT.

J is TRBJ2-7 and V is TRBV20-1; TRBD1 is a possible D gene (7 bases). Trimming left V 5 bases short and J 3 bases short, with 17 bases between. Per germline, CDR1 DFQATT and CDR2 SNEGSKA (reference sequence). The CDR3 contains 14 residues. This chain's CDR3 is CSAYTPQGGYEQYF. In nucleotides, the CDR3 is TGCAGTGCTTATACACCTCAGGGGGGCTACGAGCAGTACTTC.

This clonotype was detected ten times or more. The chain recombines TRBV10-3 with TRBJ1-1; weak D call: TRBD1 (6 bases). CDR1 and CDR2 (germline): ENHRY, SYGVKD. V dropped 10 bases and J dropped 7 bases, with 19 bases sitting between them. CDR3 length equals 13 residues. The CDR3 DNA sequence: TGTGCCACCAGAGCCGGGGGGCTGGTTGAAGCTTTCTTT. Its protein is CATRAGGLVEAFF.

The sample holds a few counts of this clonotype. The chain employs TRBV28 and TRBJ2-5; D is unclear. This CDR3 has 12 amino acids. The germline V gene has CDR1 MDHEN and CDR2 SYDVKM. V shed 2 bases and J shed 3 bases, with 4 bases lying between them. The CDR3 protein is CASSLNKETQYF. CDR3 nucleotides: TGTGCCAGCAGTTTAAACAAAGAGACCCAGTACTTC. The full variable domain, in which reference TRBV28 and TRBJ2-5 provide the parts outside the CDR3, is DVKVTQSSRYLVKRTGEKVFLECVQDMDHENMFWYRQDPGLGLRLIYFSYDVKMKEKGDIPEGYSVSREKKERFSLILESASTNQTSMYLCASSLNKETQYFGPGTRLLVL.

On this clonotype: The junction shows a germline mismatch at one end, possibly a read error. This sequence joins TRBV7-2 and TRBJ1-2; 11 bases are shared with TRBD1. The CDR3 has 14 residues. Germline-derived CDR1 and CDR2 are SGHTA and FQGNSA. CDR3 coding DNA: TGTGCCAGCGGCTTAGCTGGGACAGGGGGTGGCTACACCTTC. This gives the protein CASGLAGTGGGYTF. Full variable domain (outside the CDR3, taken from reference TRBV7-2 and TRBJ1-2): GAGVSQSPSNKVTEKGKDVELRCDPISGHTALYWYRQSLGQGLEFLIYFQGNSAPDKSGLPSDRFSAERTGGSVSTLTIQRTQQEDSAVYLCASGLAGTGGGYTFGSGTRLTVV.

This clonotype showed up many times. The chain combines TRBV4-1 with TRBJ2-7; the D gene is possibly TRBD1 (6 bases). V was clipped by 0 bases and J by 4 bases, with 13 bases between them. Looked up from germline, CDR1 is MGHRA and CDR2 is YSYEKL. This CDR3 contains 15 residues. This CDR3 reads CASSQDKGVGYEQYF. The DNA for the CDR3 is TGCGCCAGCAGCCAAGATAAGGGGGTTGGATACGAGCAGTACTTC.

The J gene is TRBJ2-7, the V gene TRBV28; 10 bases match TRBD2. Germline-derived CDR1 and CDR2 are MDHEN and SYDVKM. V shed 5 bases, J shed 2 bases, and the junction held 6 bases outside the gene matches. The CDR3 is 15 amino acids. CDR3: CASSPGLAAPYEQYF. The CDR3 DNA reads as TGTGCCAGCAGTCCAGGACTAGCGGCTCCCTACGAGCAGTACTTC.

This clonotype showed up many times. The V gene is TRBV5-1, the J gene TRBJ1-1, with D unresolved. The CDR3 has 15 residues. The V end was cut by 0 bases, the J end by 1 base, with 10 bases between. Germline CDR1 SGHRS, CDR2 YFSETQ. The CDR3 coding sequence is TGCGCCAGCAGCTTGGAATTCTCGAAGAACACTGAAGCTTTCTTT. Amino acid sequence: CASSLEFSKNTEAFF. The whole variable domain, filled in from reference TRBV5-1 and TRBJ1-1, reads KAGVTQTPRYLIKTRGQQVTLSCSPISGHRSVSWYQQTPGQGLQFLFEYFSETQRNKGNFPGRFSGRQFSNSRSEMNVSTLELGDSALYLCASSLEFSKNTEAFFGQGTRLTVV.

This clonotype was observed many times. V usage is TRBV28 and J usage is TRBJ2-7; a possible D gene is TRBD1 (6 bases). Germline CDR1 reads MDHEN; CDR2 reads SYDVKM. The CDR3 sequence is 13 residues long. V lost 6 bases to trimming and J lost 2 bases, with 11 bases between them. This CDR3 reads CASREDRAYEQYF. Here the CDR3 DNA reads TGTGCCAGCAGAGAGGACAGAGCCTACGAGCAGTACTTC. Looking up the rest from reference TRBV28 and TRBJ2-7 gives the full variable domain: DVKVTQSSRYLVKRTGEKVFLECVQDMDHENMFWYRQDPGLGLRLIYFSYDVKMKEKGDIPEGYSVSREKKERFSLILESASTNQTSMYLCASREDRAYEQYFGPGTRLTVT.

This clonotype has a count of ten or more. The rearrangement uses TRBV6-2 or TRBV6-3 and TRBJ1-6, with D possibly matching TRBD1 (5 bases). The CDR3 has 14 residues. Trimming cost V 4 bases and J 7 bases, with 11 bases left between them. Germline CDR1 and CDR2: MNHEY and SVGEGT. The CDR3 protein is CASSLTGTNSPLHF. The CDR3 DNA sequence: TGTGCCAGCAGTTTAACGGGGACCAATTCACCCCTCCACTTT.

This clonotype occurred many times. The CDR3 coding sequence is TGCAGTGCTAGAGTAGCGGGCCGCCAAGAGACCCAGTACTTC. Residues: CSARVAGRQETQYF. The chain uses TRBV20-1 and TRBJ2-5; 7 nucleotides agree with TRBD2. The CDR3 has 14 residues. The trim removed 1 base at V and 1 base at J, leaving 3 bases unmatched. CDR1 is DFQATT and CDR2 is SNEGSKA in the germline V gene (reference sequence).

This clonotype was observed many times. The chain uses TRBV11-2 and TRBJ1-2; a weak D match, TRBD1 (5 bases). CDR3 length: 14 amino acids. V was cut by 4 bases and J by 3 bases, with 12 bases left in between. The germline gives CDR1 SGHAT, CDR2 FQNNGV. CDR3 DNA: TGTGCCAGCAGCTCCATTGACAGTTACTATGGCTACACCTTC. This gives the protein CASSSIDSYYGYTF.

V gene TRBV20-1 combines with J gene TRBJ2-7; D might be TRBD2 (7 bases). Germline CDR1 and CDR2: DFQATT and SNEGSKA (reference sequence). Trimming took off 5 bases at V and 2 bases at J, with 13 bases between the two ends. The CDR3 covers 13 residues. CDR3 sequence reads: CSALTGTTYEQYF. The CDR3 nucleotides read TGCAGTGCTCTCACAGGGACTACCTACGAGCAGTACTTC.

There are many counts of this clonotype. V is TRBV10-3 and J is TRBJ2-6; D is undetermined. Trimming removed 3 bases at V and 0 bases at J, with 9 bases between. The CDR3 has 16 amino acids. CDR1 and CDR2 (germline): ENHRY, SYGVKD. CDR3 sequence (DNA): TGTGCCATCAGTGATCCCCTTCCCTCTGGGGCCAACGTCCTGACTTTC. Its protein is CAISDPLPSGANVLTF.

This clonotype was counted between two and nine times. This chain joins TRBV11-2 and TRBJ1-1; D gene unclear. V lost 6 bases and J lost 5, with 19 bases in between. The CDR3 has 15 residues. Germline V gives CDR1 SGHAT, CDR2 FQNNGV. The chain's CDR3 is CASRGLGYRRTEAFF. In nucleotides, the CDR3 is TGTGCCAGCAGGGGATTAGGCTACCGGAGGACTGAAGCTTTCTTT.

V is TRBV7-2 and J is TRBJ2-5; D unclear. Germline-derived CDR1 and CDR2 are SGHTA and FQGNSA. The CDR3 covers 14 residues. With 0 bases removed from V and 4 bases from J, the gap between germline ends came to 9 bases. The CDR3 nucleotides are TGTGCCAGCAGCTTAGCGTTTCCCGGAGAGACCCAGTACTTC. This translates into CASSLAFPGETQYF.

The chain combines TRBV25-1 with TRBJ1-3, with D hard to call. The CDR3 is made up of 13 amino acids. Germline CDR1 MGHDK, CDR2 SYGVNS. V was pared by 5 bases and J by 6 bases, with 11 bases between. CDR3 residues: CASSPGLENTIYF. The CDR3 DNA reads as TGTGCCAGCAGTCCAGGTCTGGAAAACACCATATATTTT.

This chain joins TRBV20-1 and TRBJ2-7, with D uncertain. The length of the CDR3 is 16 residues. Trimming left V 0 bases short and J 7 bases short, with 22 bases between. Germline loops: CDR1 DFQATT, CDR2 SNEGSKA (reference sequence). In nucleotides, the CDR3 is TGCAGTGCTAGAGAGAGTAGACTGGCTTACGATGAAGAGCAGTACTTC. Amino acids: CSARESRLAYDEEQYF.

The table lists this clonotype with many counts. The V call is TRBV12-3 or TRBV12-4, the J call TRBJ2-7, with D uncertain. CDR3 size: 16 residues. V lost 1 base and J lost 0, with 13 bases in between. The CDR3: CASSLGPSLLSYEQYF. As DNA, the CDR3 is TGTGCCAGCAGTTTAGGGCCGAGCCTCCTCTCCTACGAGCAGTACTTC.

The chain joins TRBV6-1 to TRBJ1-5; D not certain. V was shortened by 7 bases and J by 4 bases, with 11 bases between the two germline ends. The CDR3 spans 13 residues. CDR1 and CDR2 (germline): MNHNS, SASEGT. The CDR3 coding sequence is TGTGCCAGCAAAGGCGGATGGAATCAGCCCCAGCATTTT. Translation: CASKGGWNQPQHF.

This clonotype came up a few times. V and J are TRBV29-1 and TRBJ2-5; 7 nucleotides match TRBD1. The trim removed 1 base at V and 3 bases at J, leaving 8 bases unmatched. From germline, CDR1 is SQVTM and CDR2 ANQGSEA. This CDR3 is 15 amino acids long. CDR3 bases: TGCAGCGTTGAAGGACAGGGTCGCAGGGAAGAGACCCAGTACTTC. This codes for CSVEGQGRREETQYF.